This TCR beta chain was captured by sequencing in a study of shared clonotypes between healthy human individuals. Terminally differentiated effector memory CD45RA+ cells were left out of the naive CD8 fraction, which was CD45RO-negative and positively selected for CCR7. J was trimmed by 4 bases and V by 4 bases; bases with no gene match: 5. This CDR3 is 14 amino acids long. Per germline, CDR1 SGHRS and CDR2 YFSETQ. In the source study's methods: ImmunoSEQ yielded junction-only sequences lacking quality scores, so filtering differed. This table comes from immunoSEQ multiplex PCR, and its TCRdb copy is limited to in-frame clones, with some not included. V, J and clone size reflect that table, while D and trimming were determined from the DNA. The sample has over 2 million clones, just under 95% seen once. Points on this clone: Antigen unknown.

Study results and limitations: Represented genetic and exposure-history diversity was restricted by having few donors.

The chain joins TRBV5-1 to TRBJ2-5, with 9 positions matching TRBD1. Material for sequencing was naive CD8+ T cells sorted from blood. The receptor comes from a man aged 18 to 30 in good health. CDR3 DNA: TGCGCCAGCAGCCGGATGGACAGGGGAGAGACCCAGTACTTC. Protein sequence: CASSRMDRGETQYF.